This TCR beta chain was identified during a study of cytomegalovirus exposure and HLA in healthy donors. Concerning this clone itself: Its target is unknown.

The CDR3 runs 16 residues. Deletions cut 0 bases from V and 0 bases from J, with 11 bases between. Germline assignment: CDR1 SGDLS and CDR2 YYNGEE. The study's findings and limits: Donors belonging to an Asian-associated ancestry cluster reportedly showed fewer N-insertions in productive TCRs than the approximately 670-donor mean, according to what a later analysis found. A later examination showed that TCR association rates differed by HLA locus, with DRB1 most and HLA-C fewest.

PCR was performed using 60 Vbeta and 13 Jbeta primers. Profiling relied on immunoSEQ multiplex PCR, and the TCRdb table lists in-frame clones only, not all of them. The sample lists fewer than 200,000 clones, 75% seen once, with around 3% in the top ten. The chain is built from TRBV9 and TRBJ2-3; D ambiguous. Sequencing was done on a sample of PBMCs. The source is a woman between 50 and 59 years old in good health and CMV-seropositive. The DNA for the CDR3 is TGTGCCAGCAGCGTAGGTACTCTCCGAAGCACAGATACGCAGTATTTT. Its protein product is CASSVGTLRSTDTQYF. The full variable domain, rest sourced from reference TRBV9 and TRBJ2-3, is DSGVTQTPKHLITATGQRVTLRCSPRSGDLSVYWYQQSLDQGLQFLIQYYNGEERAKGNILERFSAQQFPDLHSELNLSSLELGDSALYFCASSVGTLRSTDTQYFGPGTRLTVL.